This TCR beta chain originates from a study of prognosis after radiotherapy for stage I lung cancer (dated by TCRdb to the early 2020s). For the wider study: Around 18 stage I NSCLC patients were enrolled in Nanjing, China, between 2018 and early 2019. Fourteen patients presented with newly diagnosed primary stage I lung tumors, and 4 or 5 carried oligometastatic NSCLC following surgical resection of the primary tumor. All patients were considered medically inoperable, owing to comorbidities in approximately 12 and refusal of surgery in over 5. The cohort included about twelve men and five to seven women, with a median age of approximately 74 years and a range of roughly 53 to 85 years. About twelve patients had adenocarcinoma and more than five had squamous cell carcinoma as the tumor histology. Image-guided IMRT or VMAT was used to deliver SBRT in 3 to 5 fractions at a biologically effective dose of at least 100 Gy. SBRT was not combined with any concurrent therapy in any patient. Four of the 19 patients developed distant metastases after SBRT, at a median of roughly 7 months; the other 15 showed no significant progression. This study profiled peripheral blood TCR beta repertoires from stage I NSCLC patients before and after stereotactic body radiotherapy and linked the repertoires to distant failure. The study sequenced approximately 40 blood samples from roughly 20 patients, one before and one after SBRT per patient. What the work shows at the level of the full study, not this receptor alone: The study was limited by its small cohort and short follow-up, and the findings require independent validation. After SBRT, the count of unique TCR clones dropped from a median of about 10,000 beforehand to approximately 7,100 afterward (Wilcoxon paired P=0.011). Post-SBRT Shannon entropy and its change from baseline were lower in patients who developed distant metastases; baseline Shannon entropy was not associated with metastases. TRBV and TRBJ usage frequencies reportedly varied with metastasis status, involving two V genes at baseline and ten or so V and two J genes after SBRT. None of the reported P values were adjusted for multiple comparisons. Tumor specificity of expanded TCR clones was not determined.

Relative to germline, V is missing 3 bases and J is missing 4 bases, with 9 bases of the junction outside any gene match. Looking up the germline V gene yields CDR1 MDHEN and CDR2 SYDVKM. From its cysteine to its phenylalanine, the CDR3 spans 16 amino acids. CDR3 DNA only is kept here, 48 bases in frame from base 1. All patients had node-negative disease on CT and PET/CT, and none had a history of other malignancies or prior chemotherapy or radiotherapy. At each of the two time points, about 6 milliliters of peripheral venous blood were collected into EDTA tubes. PBMCs were isolated by Ficoll-Paque Plus density-gradient centrifugation. Right after collection, samples were kept at -80 degrees C until analysis. Two rounds of multiplex PCR were used to amplify the TCR beta CDR3 region from genomic DNA. In the first round of PCR, primers specific to each TRBV and TRBJ gene were used, and the primer sequences are filed in Chinese patent CN105087789A. Universal primers were used in the second PCR round. The Roche High Pure PCR Template Preparation Kit was used to extract genomic DNA from frozen PBMCs. Libraries were sequenced paired-end with 151 bp reads on an Illumina HiSeq 3000. The source study handled its data this way. CutAdapt was used to remove raw reads lacking the multiplex PCR primer sequences. High-quality paired reads were merged into contigs with PEAR. TRB V, D and J gene segments were assigned to each contig with MiXCR by alignment to reference sequences. CDR3 sequences were clustered by base quality and sequence similarity to remove sequencing errors. Shannon entropy normalized by the natural log of productive TCR sequence number was used as the measure of diversity. One minus Shannon entropy divided by the natural log of the number of unique clonotypes was used as the definition of clonality. Using the Youden index from ROC curves, the researchers picked the repertoire-metric cut-offs for progression-free survival, and all analyses were carried out in R 3.5.3. The public reads were run again by TCRdb, first through fastp at Q25 and then through MiXCR, and only productive beta chains were kept. Rows are combined by CDR3 protein, so each entry shows the most common genes and DNA. These V and J calls are TCRdb output, not the study's own analysis. For this sample the table gives 13,000 to 15,000 distinct CDR3 sequences, of which around 40% were detected only once. Of the sample, 41% falls within the top ten clones.

This clonotype was observed many times. It has no known antigen specificity. Per-base qualities were not stored, and no clone one base away is much larger. This TCR was recovered from a donor over 45 with non-small cell lung cancer. The rearranged chain carries TRBV28 and TRBJ1-5, and 7 junctional nucleotides match TRBD1. The sequences come from PBMCs, collected before or after stereotactic body radiation therapy (not recorded which). The nucleotide sequence is given as TGTGCCAGCAGTTTCCCCCGGGACAGTGAGAATCAGCCCCAGCATTTT. Its protein is CASSFPRDSENQPQHF.